The clone carrying this T cell receptor beta chain showed up just a few times. This entry belongs to a study of blood T cell repertoires in COVID-19. TCRdb keeps only in-frame clones here, not all; method: immunoSEQ multiplex PCR. Among roughly 200,000 clones listed, 87% were seen once. The TCR was taken from a woman aged 18 to 35 who had recovered from COVID-19. The material sequenced was peripheral blood.

This CDR3 is CAWSGGTSPRNEQYF. CDR3 nucleotides: TGTGCCTGGAGTGGCGGTACTAGCCCGCGAAACGAGCAGTACTTC. This sequence joins TRBV30 and TRBJ2-7; a possible D gene is TRBD2 (6 bases). The CDR3 has 15 residues. V was clipped by 1 base and J by 5 bases, with 18 bases between them. Per germline, CDR1 GTSNPN and CDR2 SVGIG (reference sequence).